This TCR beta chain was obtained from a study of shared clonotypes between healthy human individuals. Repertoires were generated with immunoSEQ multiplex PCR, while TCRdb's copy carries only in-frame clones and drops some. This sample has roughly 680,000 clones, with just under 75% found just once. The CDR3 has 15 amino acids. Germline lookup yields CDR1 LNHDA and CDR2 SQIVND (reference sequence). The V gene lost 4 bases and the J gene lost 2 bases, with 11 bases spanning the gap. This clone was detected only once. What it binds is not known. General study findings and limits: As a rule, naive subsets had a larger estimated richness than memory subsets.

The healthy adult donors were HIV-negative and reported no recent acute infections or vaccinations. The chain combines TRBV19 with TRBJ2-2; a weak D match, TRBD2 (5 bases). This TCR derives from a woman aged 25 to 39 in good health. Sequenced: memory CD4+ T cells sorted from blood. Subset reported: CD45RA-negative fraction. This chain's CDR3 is CASSTSGINTGELFF. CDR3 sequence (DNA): TGTGCCAGTAGTACTTCCGGGATCAACACCGGGGAGCTGTTTTTT.